A single TCR beta chain is shown here with its context. As yet, its antigen is unknown. The assay was immunoSEQ multiplex PCR, and TCRdb's table has in-frame clones only and misses some. Counted here are about 17,000 clones, 55% to 85% occurring once; the ten biggest clones make up about 4%. This sample stems from a study of T cell repertoires in ileal Crohn's disease. On the study more broadly: About half of patients got postoperative therapy: some 11 thiopurines, fewer than 20 anti-TNF. M6 samples are neoterminal ileum biopsies from postoperative colonoscopy. Study observations and caveats: Mucosal expansions were suggested to be mainly CD8 T cells. Endoscopic recurrence occurred in every patient whose clonality exceeded 26.8%.

The time point denotes: neoterminal ileum biopsy at postoperative endoscopy, about 6 months after surgery. The CDR3 contains 13 residues. V shed 0 bases and J shed 8 bases, with 8 bases lying between them. Germline CDR1 GTSNPN, CDR2 SVGIG (reference sequence). This clonotype was sampled from an adult with Crohn's disease. V is TRBV30 and J is TRBJ1-6; a possible D gene is TRBD1 (6 bases). The sequencing input was ileal tissue. CDR3 residues: CAWSVHRDSPLHF. CDR3 DNA: TGTGCCTGGAGTGTACACAGGGATTCACCCCTCCACTTT.